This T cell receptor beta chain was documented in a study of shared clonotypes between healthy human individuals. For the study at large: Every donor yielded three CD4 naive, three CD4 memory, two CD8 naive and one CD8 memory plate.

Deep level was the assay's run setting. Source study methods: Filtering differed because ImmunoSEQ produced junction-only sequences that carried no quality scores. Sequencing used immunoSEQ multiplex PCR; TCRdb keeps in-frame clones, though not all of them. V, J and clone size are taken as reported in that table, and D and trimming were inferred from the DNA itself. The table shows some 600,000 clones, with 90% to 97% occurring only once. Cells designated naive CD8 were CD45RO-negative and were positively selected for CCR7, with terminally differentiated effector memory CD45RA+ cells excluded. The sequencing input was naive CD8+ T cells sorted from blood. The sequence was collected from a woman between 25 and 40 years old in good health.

Written as DNA, the CDR3 is TGTGCCAGCAGTGATATCTATGAGCAGTTCTTC. Translating it yields CASSDIYEQFF. The J gene is TRBJ2-1, the V gene TRBV6-1; D is uncertain. This CDR3 is built from 11 residues. Germline lookup yields CDR1 MNHNS and CDR2 SASEGT. V lost 3 bases and J 8 bases, leaving 5 bases between the germline ends.